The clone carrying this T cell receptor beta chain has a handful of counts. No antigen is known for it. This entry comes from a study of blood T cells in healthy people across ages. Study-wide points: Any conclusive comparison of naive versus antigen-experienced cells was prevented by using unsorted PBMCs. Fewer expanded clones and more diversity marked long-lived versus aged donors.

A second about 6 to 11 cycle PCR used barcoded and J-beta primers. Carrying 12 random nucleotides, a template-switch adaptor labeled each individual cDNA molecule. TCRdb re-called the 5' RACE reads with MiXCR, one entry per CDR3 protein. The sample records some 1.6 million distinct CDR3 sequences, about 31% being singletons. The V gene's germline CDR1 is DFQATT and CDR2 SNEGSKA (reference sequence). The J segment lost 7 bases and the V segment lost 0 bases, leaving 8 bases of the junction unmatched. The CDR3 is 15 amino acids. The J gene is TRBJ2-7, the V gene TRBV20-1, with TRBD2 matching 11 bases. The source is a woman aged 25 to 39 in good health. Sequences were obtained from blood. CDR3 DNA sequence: TGCAGTGCTAGAGATGTAGCGGGGGGGGGATGGGAGCAGTACTTC. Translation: CSARDVAGGGWEQYF.